This T cell receptor (beta chain) was captured by sequencing in a study of blood T cell repertoires in COVID-19. This clone appeared a single time. Authors' methods: Amplification of reference gene primers was used by the study to estimate nucleated cell counts. Libraries were prepared by immunoSEQ multiplex PCR; TCRdb keeps only in-frame clonotypes and omits some of them. V and J calls and clone size come straight from that table; D and trimming were deduced from the DNA. The repertoire holds tens of thousands of clones, with 80% to 90% as singletons. The source of this sequence is an elderly woman with active or convalescent COVID-19. Source material: peripheral blood.

This CDR3 reads CASRPPLTGLPQFF. The CDR3 DNA is TGTGCCAGCAGACCTCCTCTGACAGGGCTGCCCCAGTTCTTC. This chain joins TRBV6-5 and TRBJ2-1; 7 bases agree with TRBD1. Germline V gene sequence: CDR1 MNHEY, CDR2 SVGAGI. The ends lost 6 bases at V and 13 bases at J; junction bases unmatched: 15. CDR3 size: 14 residues.